The present T cell receptor beta chain was sequenced within a study of T cell responses to AZD1222 COVID-19 vaccine. Study conclusions and caveats: No day 14 peak samples; only post-peak repertoires were characterized. Seropositive at baseline were only a handful of AZD1222 recipients. Donors were mostly white British, more females; clonal diversity possibly underestimated.

Remarks on this clone: Its antigen is not known.

The CDR3 sequence is 14 residues long. V lost 0 bases, J lost 7 bases, and 7 bases stayed unmatched. The germline V gene has CDR1 SGHRS and CDR2 YFSETQ. Combined were second doses at about 4 or about 12 weeks. The data were produced by immunoSEQ multiplex PCR, yet TCRdb's version contains in-frame clones alone and is incomplete. The sample includes about 140,000 clones, 92% of them seen just once. The J gene is TRBJ2-7, the V gene TRBV5-1; 7 bases align to TRBD2. This sequence was found in an adult who received the AZD1222 COVID-19 vaccine. Sequences were derived from peripheral blood, sampled 28 days after the second AZD1222 dose. In DNA form, the CDR3 reads TGCGCCAGCAGCTTGGTTGCAGGGAGGGTGGAGCAGTACTTC. This gives the protein CASSLVAGRVEQYF.